This record concerns one TCR beta chain sequence. There are 15 residues in the CDR3. CDR1 is SGHDN and CDR2 is FVKESK in the germline V gene. Trimming left V 1 base short and J 0 bases short, with 10 bases between. TCRdb re-analysed the RT-PCR reads in MiXCR, keeping a single row per CDR3 protein. The repertoire holds about 680,000 distinct CDR3 sequences, with more than 13% as singletons. The sequence was collected from a female donor in good health, serving as a healthy control. The specimen was memory CD4+ T cells from blood. The chain is built from TRBV14 and TRBJ2-7; TRBD1 might be the D (6 bases). This CDR3 reads CASSQGTARSYEQYF. As DNA, the CDR3 is TGTGCCAGCAGCCAAGGGACAGCCCGCTCCTACGAGCAGTACTTC.